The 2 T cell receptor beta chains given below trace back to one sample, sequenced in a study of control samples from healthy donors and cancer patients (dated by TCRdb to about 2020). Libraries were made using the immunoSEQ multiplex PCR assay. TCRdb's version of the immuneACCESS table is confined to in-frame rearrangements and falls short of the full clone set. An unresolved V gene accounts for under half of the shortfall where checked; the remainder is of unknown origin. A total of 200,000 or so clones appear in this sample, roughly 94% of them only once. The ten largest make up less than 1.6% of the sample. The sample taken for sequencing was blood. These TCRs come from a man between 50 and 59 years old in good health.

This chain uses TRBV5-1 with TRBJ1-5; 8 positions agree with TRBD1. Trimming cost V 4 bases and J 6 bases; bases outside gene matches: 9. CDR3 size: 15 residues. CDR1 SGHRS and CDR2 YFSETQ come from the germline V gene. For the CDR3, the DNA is TGCGCCAGCAGCACCGGGACAGGCGGCGGTCAGCCCCAGCATTTT. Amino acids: CASSTGTGGGQPQHF.

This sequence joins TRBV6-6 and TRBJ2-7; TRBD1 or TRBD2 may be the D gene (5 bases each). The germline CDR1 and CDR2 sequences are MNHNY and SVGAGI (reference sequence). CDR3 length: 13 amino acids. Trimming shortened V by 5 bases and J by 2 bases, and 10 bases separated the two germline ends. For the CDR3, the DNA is TGTGCCAGCAGTCTACGGGACGCCTACGAGCAGTACGTC. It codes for CASSLRDAYEQYV.